The present TCR beta chain was sequenced within a study of T cells in Graves' hyperthyroidism and ophthalmopathy. General study results and limits: Most thyroid clonotypes expanded above 0.001 were also detected in blood.

TCR beta CDR3 region amplification was performed from RNA transcripts. HTBI primers were the set used in a first-round RT-PCR of the TCR CDR3. TCRdb reprocessed the multiplex PCR reads via MiXCR and lists one record per CDR3 protein. The sample holds under 350,000 distinct CDR3 sequences, 20% to 30% seen once. Newly diagnosed hyperthyroidism, duration under 2 months, in patients aged 18 to 65. A patient was excluded if there was uncontrolled infection, other autoimmune disease, pregnancy or lactation. At first hyperthyroidism diagnosis, before any ophthalmopathy symptoms, the blood sample was collected. This clonotype has ten or more counts. Its target is unknown. The V segment lost 3 bases and the J segment 0 bases; nucleotides outside the gene matches: 1. The CDR3 consists of 15 residues. Per the germline V gene, CDR1 is SEHNR and CDR2 is FQNEAQ (reference sequence).

Sequenced material: blood. This chain uses TRBV7-9 with TRBJ2-2; 7 bases agree with TRBD1. This clonotype originated in a man in his forties with Graves' hyperthyroidism that later progressed to Graves' ophthalmopathy. The CDR3 nucleotides read TGTGCCAGCAGCTTGGGACAGCCGAACACCGGGGAGCTGTTTTTT. It codes for CASSLGQPNTGELFF.